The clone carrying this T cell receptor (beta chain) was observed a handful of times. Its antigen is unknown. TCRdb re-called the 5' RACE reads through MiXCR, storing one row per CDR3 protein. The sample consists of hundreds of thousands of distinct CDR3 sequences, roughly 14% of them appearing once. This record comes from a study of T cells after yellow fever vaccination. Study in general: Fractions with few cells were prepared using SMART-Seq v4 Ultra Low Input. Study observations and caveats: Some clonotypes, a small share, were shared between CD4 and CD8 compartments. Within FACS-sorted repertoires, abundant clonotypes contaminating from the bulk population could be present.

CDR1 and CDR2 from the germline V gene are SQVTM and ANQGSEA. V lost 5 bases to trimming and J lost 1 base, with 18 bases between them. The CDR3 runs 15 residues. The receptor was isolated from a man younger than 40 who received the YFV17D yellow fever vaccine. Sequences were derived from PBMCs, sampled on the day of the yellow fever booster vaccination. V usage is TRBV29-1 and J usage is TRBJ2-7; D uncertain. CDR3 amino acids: CSVLSSYRGSYEQYF. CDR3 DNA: TGCAGCGTTTTAAGCTCCTACCGAGGATCCTACGAGCAGTACTTC.